This is a list of T cell receptor beta chains from one sample in a study of T-cell reconstitution after alpha-beta-depleted transplantation in children. TCRdb re-derived calls from the PCR reads in MiXCR, one entry per CDR3 protein. Of about 640,000 distinct CDR3 sequences listed, around a sixth were seen once; the top ten hold 1.1%. This specimen consisted of PBMCs from the stem cell graft donor, obtained from the stem cell graft. The receptor source for this set is a human donor who donated a stem cell graft to a child with acute myeloid leukemia. The CDR3 runs from the conserved cysteine through the conserved F or W. A D gene is named only where the DNA matches it firmly. Size is stated for part of the rows, as once, few or many counts, or as a class when the clone is expanded.

clone_size j_call v_call d_call cdr3_aa cdr3_nt
many TRBJ2-2 TRBV5-1 - CASSVISRGGELFF TGCGCCAGCAGCGTGATCAGTCGGGGCGGGGAGCTGTTTTTT
many TRBJ1-1 TRBV12-3/TRBV12-4 - CASTFQGHTEAFF TGTGCCAGCACTTTTCAGGGCCACACTGAAGCTTTCTTT
few TRBJ2-7 TRBV7-9 - CASSLVQEGFYEQYF TGTGCCAGCAGCTTAGTTCAGGAAGGATTCTACGAGCAGTACTTC
- TRBJ2-5 TRBV7-9 - CASSLVGGEMMTQYF TGTGCCAGCAGCTTAGTAGGAGGGGAGATGATGACCCAGTACTTC
many TRBJ2-1 TRBV6-1 - CASREVMRLNNEQFF TGTGCCAGCAGGGAAGTCATGCGGCTTAACAATGAGCAGTTCTTC
few TRBJ2-4 TRBV12-3/TRBV12-4 - CASSLGGSGVLIQYF TGTGCCAGCAGTTTGGGGGGCAGTGGTGTACTCATTCAGTACTTC
few TRBJ1-5 TRBV2 - CASSEFTESNQPQHF TGTGCCAGCAGTGAATTTACAGAGAGCAATCAGCCCCAGCATTTT
many TRBJ2-3 TRBV29-1 TRBD1 CSSEAGGMHTHTDTQYF TGCAGCTCAGAGGCAGGGGGAATGCACACACACACAGATACGCAGTATTTT
- TRBJ1-6 TRBV7-2 - CASSLQGTDQSSPLHF TGTGCCAGCAGCTTACAAGGGACCGATCAAAGCTCACCCCTCCACTTT
- TRBJ2-1 TRBV6-2/TRBV6-3 - CASSGQTSFDEQFF TGTGCCAGCAGTGGCCAGACTTCTTTCGATGAGCAGTTCTTC
many TRBJ2-5 TRBV7-9 - CASSLTRQETQYF TGTGCCAGCAGCTTAACCAGACAAGAGACCCAGTACTTC
- TRBJ2-1 TRBV5-1 - CASRGEQGTPHNEQFF TGCGCCAGCAGGGGAGAACAGGGTACCCCTCACAATGAGCAGTTCTTC
- TRBJ1-5 TRBV27 TRBD1 CASSPSPSTRGNQPQHF TGTGCCAGCAGTCCCAGCCCGTCGACCAGGGGGAATCAGCCCCAGCATTTT
few TRBJ2-5 TRBV10-3 TRBD2 CAISAPSGGAETQYF TGTGCCATCAGTGCCCCTAGCGGGGGGGCGGAGACCCAGTACTTC
many TRBJ2-7 TRBV7-2 TRBD2 CASSLAGVSYEQYF TGCGCCAGCAGCTTGGCGGGAGTCTCCTACGAGCAGTACTTC